The 13 T cell receptor beta chains given below trace back to one sample, sequenced in a study of blood T cell repertoires in COVID-19. The assay was immunoSEQ multiplex PCR, and TCRdb's table has in-frame clones only and misses some. The sample holds 140,000 to 150,000 clones; 65% to 80% are singletons and the top ten take around 17%. The sequencing sample was made of peripheral blood. The receptors were gathered from a man aged 50-60 years with acute or convalescent COVID-19.

The CDR3 is CASSLTGNSPLHF. For the CDR3, the DNA is TGTGCCAGCAGCTTGACAGGGAACTCACCCCTCCACTTT. J is TRBJ1-6 and V is TRBV11-2, with 7 bases matching TRBD1. This CDR3 has 13 residues. From germline, CDR1 is SGHAT and CDR2 FQNNGV. V lost 3 bases and J lost 10; bases outside the gene matches: 3.

The chain is built from TRBV7-8 and TRBJ1-4, with 10 nucleotides matching TRBD1. CDR1 and CDR2 (germline): SGHVS, FQNEAQ. J was trimmed by 8 bases and V by 4 bases; bases with no gene match: 10. This CDR3 is 16 amino acids long. The DNA for the CDR3 is TGTGCCAGCAGCTCCACTAGGACAGGGGGACTGGAAAAACTGTTTTTT. Translated: CASSSTRTGGLEKLFF. The full variable domain, with the rest looked up from reference TRBV7-8 and TRBJ1-4, is GAGVSQSPRYKVAKRGQDVALRCDPISGHVSLFWYQQALGQGPEFLTYFQNEAQLDKSGLPSDRFFAERPEGSVSTLKIQRTQQEDSAVYLCASSSTRTGGLEKLFFGSGTQLSVL.

The chain has TRBV6-5 and TRBJ1-2, with D unclear. This CDR3 contains 14 residues. Germline assignment: CDR1 MNHEY and CDR2 SVGAGI. Between the trimmed V and J ends, which lost 7 bases and 0 bases, there was a span of 12 bases. CDR3 coding DNA: TGTGCCAGCATCCCCGGTGCAACTAACTATGGCTACACCTTC. Its translation: CASIPGATNYGYTF.

The rearrangement uses TRBV4-1 and TRBJ2-1, with 7 bases fitting TRBD2. Germline CDR1 MGHRA, CDR2 YSYEKL. Losses at the gene ends were 1 base for V and 4 bases for J; bases not matched to a gene: 10. This CDR3 comprises 17 residues. The CDR3 loop is CASSQAVRETRYNEQFF. CDR3 DNA sequence: TGCGCCAGCAGCCAAGCCGTGCGGGAGACTCGGTACAATGAGCAGTTCTTC.

The rearrangement uses TRBV18 and TRBJ1-3; D not resolved. V was pared by 6 bases and J by 4 bases, with 16 bases between. Germline CDR1 KGHSH, CDR2 LQKENI. This CDR3 has 15 amino acids. This CDR3 reads CASSGGGPGGNTIYF. CDR3 coding DNA: TGTGCCAGCTCGGGTGGCGGTCCGGGAGGAAACACCATATATTTT.

For the CDR3, the DNA is TGCAGCGTTGGGACAGAATATAATTCACCCCTCCACTTT. Translated: CSVGTEYNSPLHF. The chain has TRBV29-1 and TRBJ1-6; perhaps TRBD1 as D (6 bases). Germline lookup yields CDR1 SQVTM and CDR2 ANQGSEA. Trimming stripped 4 bases from V and 4 bases from J, with 8 bases between. This CDR3 has 13 residues.

The chain has TRBV10-3 and TRBJ2-7, with D hard to call. V lost 5 bases to trimming and J lost 0 bases, with 11 bases between them. Germline CDR1 is ENHRY and CDR2 is SYGVKD. The CDR3 runs 14 residues. The CDR3 is CAISPRESSYEQYV. CDR3 in DNA: TGTGCCATCAGTCCTCGTGAGAGCTCCTACGAGCAGTACGTC.

This sequence joins TRBV7-9 and TRBJ2-3; TRBD1 aligns across 11 bases. The junction had 7 bases not matched to a gene; V was cut back by 5 bases and J by 3 bases. From germline, CDR1 is SEHNR and CDR2 FQNEAQ (reference sequence). The CDR3 runs 16 residues. The CDR3 reads CASSTWTGGRTDTQYF. The CDR3 DNA reads TGTGCCAGCAGCACCTGGACAGGGGGCCGGACAGATACGCAGTATTTT.

The genes are TRBV20-1 and TRBJ1-2; possibly TRBD1 for D (5 bases). V lost 3 bases, J lost 6 bases, and 17 bases lay in between. This CDR3 is 14 amino acids long. CDR1 is DFQATT, CDR2 SNEGSKA, per germline (reference sequence). CDR3 amino acids: CSASYRAGNNGYTF. The CDR3 DNA reads as TGCAGTGCTAGTTATCGAGCAGGGAATAATGGCTACACCTTC.

The chain is built from TRBV10-3 and TRBJ2-1; TRBD2 aligns across 15 bases. CDR1 and CDR2 from the germline V gene are ENHRY and SYGVKD. Trimming took 6 bases from V and 1 from J; bases not matched to a gene: 7. CDR3 length: 18 residues. Here the CDR3 DNA reads TGTGCCATCAGCGGGACTAGCGGGGGGTCCATTTCCTACAATGAGCAGTTCTTC. Residues: CAISGTSGGSISYNEQFF.

The rearrangement links TRBV4-1 to TRBJ1-2; D unclear. The CDR3 sequence is 16 residues long. The V end was cut by 0 bases, the J end by 1 base, with 12 bases between. Germline assignment: CDR1 MGHRA and CDR2 YSYEKL. This CDR3 reads CASSQDQLGLNYGYTF. The CDR3 DNA follows: TGCGCCAGCAGCCAAGATCAGTTAGGACTTAACTATGGCTACACCTTC.

This clone was seen more than once but under ten times. This sequence joins TRBV10-2 and TRBJ2-2; TRBD1 matches 9 bases. CDR3 length equals 16 residues. Per germline, CDR1 WSHSY and CDR2 SAAADI. J gave up 6 bases and V 0 bases, and 5 bases lay outside the gene matches. CDR3 in amino acids: CASSESRGQGSGELFF. The CDR3 DNA reads TGCGCCAGCAGTGAGTCGAGGGGACAGGGATCCGGGGAGCTGTTTTTT.

On this clone: The same CDR3 can be traced to other DNA sequences in this sample. The rearrangement joins TRBV12-3 or TRBV12-4 to TRBJ1-2; D may be TRBD1 (5 bases). This CDR3 has 13 amino acids. V lost 4 bases, J lost 4 bases, and 10 bases lay in between. CDR3 bases: TGTGCCAGCAGTTCCTTGGGGGGCTATGGCTACACCTTC. Its protein is CASSSLGGYGYTF.